This TCR beta chain was retrieved from a study of cytomegalovirus exposure and HLA in healthy donors. General study findings and limits: In an earlier analysis, about 87% or about 30%: the productive usage of most TCR beta V segments. In a later analysis, across HLA loci, associated TCR counts were highest for DRB1, lowest for HLA-C. Cytomegalovirus association was listed for approximately 160 TCR beta chains.

About this clone itself: Its antigen is unidentified.

PCR primers comprised 60 Vbeta and 13 Jbeta primers. Data came from immunoSEQ multiplex PCR; TCRdb stores just in-frame clones and leaves some out. The sample features roughly 75,000 clones, with 4.5% to 6% in its top ten. CDR1 is MDHEN, CDR2 SYDVKM, per germline. Trimming pared 3 bases from V and 4 bases from J, leaving 10 bases between. The CDR3 sequence is 15 residues long. The sequencing sample was made of PBMCs. This chain uses TRBV28 with TRBJ1-6; D gene uncertain. The receptor's source is a man aged 35 to 55 in good health and CMV-seronegative. This CDR3 is CASSLSAGYNSPLHF. The DNA of the CDR3 is TGTGCCAGCAGTTTGAGTGCGGGGTATAATTCACCCCTCCACTTT.